This entry concerns a single T cell receptor (beta chain). The antigen remains undetermined. This specimen comes from a study of lymphopenia after photon versus proton radiotherapy. Study-wide points: Only patients who died were analyzed for survival; proton advantage is unproven. Post-nadir diversity loss with photons came from oligoclonal expansion, particularly CD8+ Temra cells. A bigger post-nadir fall in TCR diversity correlated inversely with survival time in deceased patients. Photon-treated patients lost naive T cells and TCR diversity; proton-treated stayed stable.

V dropped 3 bases and J dropped 5 bases, with 16 bases sitting between them. Germline V CDR1 and CDR2: LGHNA, YSLEER. The CDR3 runs 16 residues. Using immunoSEQ multiplex PCR, the repertoire was profiled, and TCRdb retains in-frame clones only, with some absent. The sample yields 60,000 to 75,000 clones, about nine tenths seen once. The source is a man older than 75 with esophageal cancer. The V call is TRBV4-3, the J call TRBJ1-4; no clear D. This specimen consisted of peripheral blood, obtained from a patient treated with proton-based radiotherapy. The CDR3 sequence is CASSHSTAWPNEKLFF. The CDR3 DNA reads TGCGCCAGCAGCCATTCCACAGCATGGCCGAATGAAAAACTGTTTTTT.